This TCR beta chain was found in a study of shared clonotypes between healthy human individuals. Study conclusions and caveats: Richness estimates generally favored naive over memory subsets. Several donors had around 5% of their naive CD4 clonotypes in common.

Donors were Caucasian adults residing in Nashville, Tennessee, USA. CDR1 and CDR2 from the germline V gene are SGHTA and FQGNSA. V was clipped by 6 bases and J by 7 bases, with 12 bases between them. The CDR3 extends over 12 amino acids. TCRdb keeps only in-frame clones here, not all; method: immunoSEQ multiplex PCR. This sample has 2.3 million or so clones, with over 85% found just once. This clone was detected only a few times. Its antigen is not identified. The chain combines TRBV7-2 with TRBJ1-2; the D is unclear. The source material was naive CD4+ T cells from PBMCs. Regarding subset: CD45RA+ positively selected. This receptor was obtained from a man younger than 35 in good health. Some clones in this sample may be carry-over from other donors' samples. The CDR3 bases are TGTGCCAGCAGTACGAGGACGAGTGGCTACACCTTC. Protein product: CASSTRTSGYTF.